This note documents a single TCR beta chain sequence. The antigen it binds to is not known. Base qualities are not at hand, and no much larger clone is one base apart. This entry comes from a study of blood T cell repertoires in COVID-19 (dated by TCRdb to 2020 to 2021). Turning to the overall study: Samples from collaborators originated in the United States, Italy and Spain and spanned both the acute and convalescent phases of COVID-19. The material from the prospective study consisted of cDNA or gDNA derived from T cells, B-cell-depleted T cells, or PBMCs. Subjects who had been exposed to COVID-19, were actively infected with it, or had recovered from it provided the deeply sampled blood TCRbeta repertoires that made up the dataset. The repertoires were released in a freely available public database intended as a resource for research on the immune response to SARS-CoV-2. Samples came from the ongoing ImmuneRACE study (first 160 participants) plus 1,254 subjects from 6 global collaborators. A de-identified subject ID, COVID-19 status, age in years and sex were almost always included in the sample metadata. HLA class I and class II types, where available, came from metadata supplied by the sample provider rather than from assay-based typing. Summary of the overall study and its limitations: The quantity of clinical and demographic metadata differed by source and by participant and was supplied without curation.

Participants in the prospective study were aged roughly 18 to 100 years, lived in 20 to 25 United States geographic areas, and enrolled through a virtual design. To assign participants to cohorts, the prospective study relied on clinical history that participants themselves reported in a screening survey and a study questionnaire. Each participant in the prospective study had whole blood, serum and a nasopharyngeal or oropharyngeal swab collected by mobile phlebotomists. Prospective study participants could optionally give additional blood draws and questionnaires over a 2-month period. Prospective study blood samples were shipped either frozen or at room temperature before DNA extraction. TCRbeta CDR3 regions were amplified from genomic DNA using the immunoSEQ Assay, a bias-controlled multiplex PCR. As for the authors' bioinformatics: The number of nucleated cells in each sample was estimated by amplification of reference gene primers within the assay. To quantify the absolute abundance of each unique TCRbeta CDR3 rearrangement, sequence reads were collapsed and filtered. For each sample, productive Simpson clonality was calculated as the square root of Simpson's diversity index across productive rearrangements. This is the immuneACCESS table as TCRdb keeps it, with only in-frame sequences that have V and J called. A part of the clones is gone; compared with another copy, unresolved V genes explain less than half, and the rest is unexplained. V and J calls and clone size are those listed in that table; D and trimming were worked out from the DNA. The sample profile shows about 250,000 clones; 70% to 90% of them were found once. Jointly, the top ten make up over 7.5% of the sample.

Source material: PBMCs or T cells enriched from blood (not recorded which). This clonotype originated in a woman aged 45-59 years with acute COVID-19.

The CDR3 protein is CASSLGQAPNEQFF. The DNA sequence is given as TGTGCCAGCAGCTTAGGACAAGCTCCCAATGAGCAGTTCTTC. The chain was built from TRBV11-3 and TRBJ2-1; the D gene lacks a confident call. The germline V gene provides CDR1 SGHNT and CDR2 YENEEA. Inclusive of the bounding cysteine and phenylalanine, the CDR3 is 14 residues long. Just CDR3 DNA is preserved here, 42 bases in frame from base 1. The V and J ends are trimmed by 1 base and 6 bases, leaving 10 bases between them.